A selection of T cell receptor beta chains follows, all from one sample in a study of CD4 T cells in relation to SARS-CoV-2 and coronaviruses. These receptors are not linked to any known antigen. Sequencing was performed with immunoSEQ multiplex PCR; in TCRdb, only in-frame clones are kept and a portion is missing. Of tens of thousands of clones in the sample, 75% to 85% are singletons; the top ten hold 2.8%. Sample: memory CD4+ T cells from PBMCs, cultured in vitro. These receptors all stem from an adult with COVID-19. The CDR3 runs from the conserved cysteine through the conserved F or W. Each record gives: CDR3 protein, V gene, J gene.

CDR3aa: CSATGQYTQYF; v_gene: TRBV20-1; j_gene: TRBJ2-3
CDR3aa: CASSFGDRGRTGELFF; v_gene: TRBV5-1; j_gene: TRBJ2-2
CDR3aa: CASSQVDEQFF; v_gene: TRBV10-2; j_gene: TRBJ2-1
CDR3aa: CASSYDSGGKYEQYF; v_gene: TRBV6-5; j_gene: TRBJ2-7
CDR3aa: CASSSVLGRDSSTDTQYF; v_gene: TRBV7-8; j_gene: TRBJ2-3
CDR3aa: CASSFATSGKASYNEQFF; v_gene: TRBV11-2; j_gene: TRBJ2-1
CDR3aa: CASSQIAGMGYEQYF; v_gene: TRBV4-2; j_gene: TRBJ2-7
CDR3aa: CASKTGQNKNIQYF; v_gene: TRBV21-1; j_gene: TRBJ2-4
CDR3aa: CASSQVWAGAGDYEQYF; v_gene: TRBV14; j_gene: TRBJ2-7
CDR3aa: CASSILGNNNSPLHF; v_gene: TRBV7-2; j_gene: TRBJ1-6
CDR3aa: CASSEEAGGDEQYF; v_gene: TRBV2; j_gene: TRBJ2-7
CDR3aa: CASSQSGNPGETQYF; v_gene: TRBV3-1/TRBV3-2; j_gene: TRBJ2-5
CDR3aa: CASSDPRREGTYEQYF; v_gene: TRBV6-1; j_gene: TRBJ2-7
CDR3aa: CASSYSMAGVATDTQYF; v_gene: TRBV6-2/TRBV6-3; j_gene: TRBJ2-3
CDR3aa: CASSSTGQGVNQPQHF; v_gene: TRBV19; j_gene: TRBJ1-5
CDR3aa: CASSTGYGDTQYF; v_gene: TRBV19; j_gene: TRBJ2-3
CDR3aa: CASGTAGVSTDTQYF; v_gene: TRBV7-2; j_gene: TRBJ2-3
CDR3aa: CASSPHGNTEAFF; v_gene: TRBV7-3; j_gene: TRBJ1-1
CDR3aa: CSASPTSQETQYF; v_gene: TRBV20-1; j_gene: TRBJ2-5
CDR3aa: CATSDRRAGKTDTQYF; v_gene: TRBV24-1; j_gene: TRBJ2-3
CDR3aa: CAIGPGGLGQPQHF; v_gene: TRBV10-3; j_gene: TRBJ1-5
CDR3aa: CASSLTPGDPYNEQFF; v_gene: TRBV7-2; j_gene: TRBJ2-1
CDR3aa: CASSPGQGPGELFF; v_gene: TRBV5-1; j_gene: TRBJ2-2
CDR3aa: CASRPLASGLGQQYF; v_gene: TRBV28; j_gene: TRBJ2-7
CDR3aa: CASSLGPQNRGETQYF; v_gene: TRBV28; j_gene: TRBJ2-5
CDR3aa: CASSQRGNEQFF; v_gene: TRBV3-1/TRBV3-2; j_gene: TRBJ2-1
CDR3aa: CASSRTSGSAGELFF; v_gene: TRBV6-5; j_gene: TRBJ2-2
CDR3aa: CASSDDTGELFF; v_gene: TRBV2; j_gene: TRBJ2-2
CDR3aa: CASSMTAGATYEQYF; v_gene: TRBV19; j_gene: TRBJ2-7
CDR3aa: CATSDSGTPGNTIYF; v_gene: TRBV24-1; j_gene: TRBJ1-3
CDR3aa: CASSLRMGETQYF; v_gene: TRBV7-3; j_gene: TRBJ2-5
CDR3aa: CAISEPFVVGSNEQFF; v_gene: TRBV10-3; j_gene: TRBJ2-1
CDR3aa: CASSLTGRHEQYF; v_gene: TRBV28; j_gene: TRBJ2-7
CDR3aa: CASRANQGASTDTQYF; v_gene: TRBV28; j_gene: TRBJ2-3
CDR3aa: CAWMRDSTEAFF; v_gene: TRBV30; j_gene: TRBJ1-1
CDR3aa: CASSKVGVTSTDTQYF; v_gene: TRBV27; j_gene: TRBJ2-3
CDR3aa: CASSQDQQESTINYGYTF; v_gene: TRBV4-1; j_gene: TRBJ1-2
CDR3aa: CSASRVDTYEQYF; v_gene: TRBV20-1; j_gene: TRBJ2-7
CDR3aa: CSVEGQGAYEQYF; v_gene: TRBV29-1; j_gene: TRBJ2-7
CDR3aa: CASSSTSGTGEQYF; v_gene: TRBV7-2; j_gene: TRBJ2-7
CDR3aa: CASSQLVGAETQYF; v_gene: TRBV4-1; j_gene: TRBJ2-5
CDR3aa: CASTRGWTSGQETQYF; v_gene: TRBV2; j_gene: TRBJ2-5
CDR3aa: CASRSGGENSPLHF; v_gene: TRBV6-5; j_gene: TRBJ1-6
CDR3aa: CASSPKRNEQFF; v_gene: TRBV18; j_gene: TRBJ2-1
CDR3aa: CASSDSDSGANVLTF; v_gene: TRBV6-4; j_gene: TRBJ2-6
CDR3aa: CASSQGGTRGALAGIRNIQYF; v_gene: TRBV4-2; j_gene: TRBJ2-4
CDR3aa: CASSLVPGGQPQHF; v_gene: TRBV5-1; j_gene: TRBJ1-5
CDR3aa: CASSEQQGGNQPQHF; v_gene: TRBV2; j_gene: TRBJ1-5
CDR3aa: CASSLGISSGNTIYF; v_gene: TRBV5-1; j_gene: TRBJ1-3
CDR3aa: CASTRAGNEQFF; v_gene: TRBV3-1/TRBV3-2; j_gene: TRBJ2-1
CDR3aa: CASSVDRSTDTQYF; v_gene: TRBV2; j_gene: TRBJ2-3